This T cell receptor beta chain was captured in a study of vaccination and CD4 T cells after COVID-19. The overall study: Collection of post-vaccine samples followed dose two by a median around 70 days, spanning a range of 14 to 241.

Germline-derived CDR1 and CDR2 are MNHEY and SMNVEV (reference sequence). This CDR3 is 18 amino acids long. Trimming at V came to 5 bases and at J to 4 bases, leaving 12 bases not matched to a gene. The treatment was: roughly 11-day PBMC culture with coronavirus spike peptide pools or control peptides (ViraFEST assay). ViraFEST used peptide pools to expand antigen-specific T cells and subsequently sequenced their TCRs. This clonotype was found a few times. What it binds is unknown. Sequencing of cultured CD4+ T cell DNA used the Oncomine TCR Beta short-read assay. TCRdb fed the PCR reads into MiXCR, producing one record per CDR3 protein. The sample holds about 14,000 distinct CDR3 sequences, 55% to 60% seen once.

The source is a human donor who had recovered from COVID-19. The V gene is TRBV27, the J gene TRBJ2-3, with 13 bases aligning to TRBD2. The sample was CD4+ T cells from blood, cultured in vitro. CDR3 in amino acids: CASSPGLAGDGRADTQYF. In DNA, the CDR3 is TGTGCCAGCAGTCCAGGACTAGCGGGAGACGGAAGGGCAGATACGCAGTATTTT.